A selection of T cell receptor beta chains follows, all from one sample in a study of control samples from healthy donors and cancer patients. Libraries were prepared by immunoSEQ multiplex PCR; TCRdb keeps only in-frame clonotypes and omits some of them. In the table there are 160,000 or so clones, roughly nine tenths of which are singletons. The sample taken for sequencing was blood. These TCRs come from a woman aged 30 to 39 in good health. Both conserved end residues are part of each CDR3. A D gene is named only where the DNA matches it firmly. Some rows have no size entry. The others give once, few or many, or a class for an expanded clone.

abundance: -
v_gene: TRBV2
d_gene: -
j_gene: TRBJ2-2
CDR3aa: CASSVAVPLMGGELFF
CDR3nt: TGTGCCAGCAGTGTAGCGGTACCCCTAATGGGCGGGGAGCTGTTTTTT

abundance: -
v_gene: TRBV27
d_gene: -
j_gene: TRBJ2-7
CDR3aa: CASRRDRSEQYF
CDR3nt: TGTGCCAGCAGGAGAGACAGATCCGAGCAGTACTTC

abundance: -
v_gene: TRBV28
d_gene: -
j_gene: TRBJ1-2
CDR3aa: CASSLLGLAGYTF
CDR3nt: TGTGCCAGCAGTTTATTGGGACTAGCTGGCTACACCTTC

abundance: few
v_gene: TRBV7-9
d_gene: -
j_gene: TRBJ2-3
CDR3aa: CASSLEEDTQYF
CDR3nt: TGTGCCAGCAGCTTAGAAGAAGATACGCAGTATTTT

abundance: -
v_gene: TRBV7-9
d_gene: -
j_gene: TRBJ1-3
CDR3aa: CASSLLQGLGGGNTIYF
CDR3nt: TGTGCCAGCAGCTTACTACAGGGACTTGGTGGAGGGAACACCATATATTTT

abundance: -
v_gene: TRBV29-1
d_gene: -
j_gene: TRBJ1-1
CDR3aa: CSVGGVNTEAFF
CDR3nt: TGCAGCGTTGGGGGCGTGAACACTGAAGCTTTCTTT

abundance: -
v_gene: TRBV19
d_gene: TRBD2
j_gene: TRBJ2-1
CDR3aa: CASSRREANEQFF
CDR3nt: TGTGCCAGTAGTAGGCGGGAGGCTAATGAGCAGTTCTTC

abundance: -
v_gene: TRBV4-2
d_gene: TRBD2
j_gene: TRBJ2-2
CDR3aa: CASSPRGLAGSNTGELFF
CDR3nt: TGTGCCAGCAGCCCCCGCGGACTAGCGGGGTCGAACACCGGGGAGCTGTTTTTT

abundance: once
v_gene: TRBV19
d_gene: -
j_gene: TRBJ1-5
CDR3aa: CASKSGAGNQPQHF
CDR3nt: TGTGCCAGTAAATCGGGGGCGGGCAATCAGCCCCAGCATTTT

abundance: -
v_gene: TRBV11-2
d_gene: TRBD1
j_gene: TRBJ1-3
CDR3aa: CASSLDLHGQGRPFTIYF
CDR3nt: TGTGCCAGCAGCTTAGATCTGCATGGACAGGGAAGGCCTTTCACCATATATTTT

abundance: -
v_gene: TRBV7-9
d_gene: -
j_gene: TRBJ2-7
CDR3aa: CASSPEGLASHEQYF
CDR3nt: TGTGCCAGCAGCCCAGAAGGCCTAGCGTCCCACGAGCAGTACTTC

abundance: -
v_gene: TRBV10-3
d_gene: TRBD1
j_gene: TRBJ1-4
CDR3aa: CAISRQGATNEKLFF
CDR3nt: TGTGCCATCAGTCGCCAGGGGGCAACTAATGAAAAACTGTTTTTT

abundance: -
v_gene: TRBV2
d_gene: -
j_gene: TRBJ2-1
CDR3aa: CASGERSHEQFF
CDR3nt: TGTGCCAGTGGAGAAAGATCCCATGAGCAGTTCTTC

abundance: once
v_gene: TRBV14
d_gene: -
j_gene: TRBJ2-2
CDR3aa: CASSQDPLGGELFF
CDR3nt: TGTGCCAGCAGCCAAGATCCCCTAGGGGGGGAGCTGTTTTTT

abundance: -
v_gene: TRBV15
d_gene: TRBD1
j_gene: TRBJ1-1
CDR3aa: CATSRGRQGAKTEAFF
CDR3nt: TGTGCCACCAGCAGAGGGAGACAGGGGGCGAAAACTGAAGCTTTCTTT

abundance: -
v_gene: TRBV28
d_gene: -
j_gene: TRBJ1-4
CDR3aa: CASADLNEKLFF
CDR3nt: TGTGCCAGCGCTGATCTTAATGAAAAACTGTTTTTT

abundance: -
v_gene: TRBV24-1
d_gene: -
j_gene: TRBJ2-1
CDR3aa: CATSDWGRGYNEQFF
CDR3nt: TGTGCCACCAGTGACTGGGGACGTGGGTACAATGAGCAGTTCTTC

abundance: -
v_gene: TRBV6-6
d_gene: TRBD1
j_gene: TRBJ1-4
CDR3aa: CASSYGQWTGNEKLFF
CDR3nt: TGTGCCAGCAGTTACGGGCAATGGACAGGGAATGAAAAACTGTTTTTT

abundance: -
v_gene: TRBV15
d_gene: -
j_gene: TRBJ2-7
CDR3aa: CATSRDSGSSYEQYF
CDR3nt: TGTGCCACCAGCAGAGATAGCGGTAGCTCCTACGAGCAGTACTTC

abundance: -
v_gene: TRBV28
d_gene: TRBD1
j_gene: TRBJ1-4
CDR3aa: CASSGLQGAQEKLFF
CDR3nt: TGTGCCAGCAGTGGACTACAGGGGGCGCAGGAAAAACTGTTTTTT

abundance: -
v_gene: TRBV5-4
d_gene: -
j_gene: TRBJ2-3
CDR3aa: CASSFDWTDTQYF
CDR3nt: TGTGCCAGCAGCTTCGATTGGACAGATACGCAGTATTTT

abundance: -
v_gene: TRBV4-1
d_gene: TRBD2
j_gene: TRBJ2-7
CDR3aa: CASSQGTSGRGSTYEQYF
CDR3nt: TGCGCCAGCAGCCAAGGAACTAGCGGGAGAGGGTCCACCTACGAGCAGTACTTC

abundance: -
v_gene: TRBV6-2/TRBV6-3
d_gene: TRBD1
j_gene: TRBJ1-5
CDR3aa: CASSPGTGGQPQHF
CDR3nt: TGTGCCAGCAGTCCCGGGACAGGGGGCCAGCCCCAGCATTTT

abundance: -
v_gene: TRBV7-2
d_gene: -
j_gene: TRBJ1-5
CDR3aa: CASSSDGLSNQPQHF
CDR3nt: TGTGCCAGCAGCTCGGACGGCTTAAGCAATCAGCCCCAGCATTTT

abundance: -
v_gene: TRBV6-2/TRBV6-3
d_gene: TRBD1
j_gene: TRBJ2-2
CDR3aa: CASSYSGQTTGELFF
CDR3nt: TGTGCCAGCAGTTACTCGGGACAGACCACCGGGGAGCTGTTTTTT

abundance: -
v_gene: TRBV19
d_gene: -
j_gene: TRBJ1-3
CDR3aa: CASSTTGDSTIYF
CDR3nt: TGTGCCAGTAGTACAACAGGAGACAGCACCATATATTTT

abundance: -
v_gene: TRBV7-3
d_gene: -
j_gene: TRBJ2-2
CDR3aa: CASSTTSNTGELFF
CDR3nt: TGTGCCAGCAGCACGACTTCGAACACCGGGGAGCTGTTTTTT

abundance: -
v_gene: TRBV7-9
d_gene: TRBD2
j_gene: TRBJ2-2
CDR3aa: CASALAGGTEELFF
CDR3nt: TGTGCCAGCGCTCTAGCGGGAGGCACCGAGGAGCTGTTTTTT

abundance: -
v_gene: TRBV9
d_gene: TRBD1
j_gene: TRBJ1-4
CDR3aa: CASSVGQGGEKLFF
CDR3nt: TGTGCCAGCAGCGTAGGACAGGGTGGGGAAAAACTGTTTTTT

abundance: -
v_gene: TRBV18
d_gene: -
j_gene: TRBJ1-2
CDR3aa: CASSPIEGYTPGYGYTF
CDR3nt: TGTGCCAGCTCACCAATCGAAGGCTACACCCCTGGCTATGGCTACACCTTC

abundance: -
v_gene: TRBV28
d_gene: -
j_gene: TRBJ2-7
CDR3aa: CASSISGRVGSYEQYF
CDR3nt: TGTGCCAGCAGTATTTCAGGGAGAGTGGGCTCCTACGAGCAGTACTTC

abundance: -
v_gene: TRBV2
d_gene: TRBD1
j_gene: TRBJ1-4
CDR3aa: CASKAGTGGEKLFF
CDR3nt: TGTGCCAGCAAAGCCGGGACAGGAGGTGAAAAACTGTTTTTT

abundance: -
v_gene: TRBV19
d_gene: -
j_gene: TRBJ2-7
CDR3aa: CASSPQDVPLGEQYF
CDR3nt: TGTGCCAGTAGTCCGCAGGACGTTCCCCTTGGCGAGCAGTACTTC

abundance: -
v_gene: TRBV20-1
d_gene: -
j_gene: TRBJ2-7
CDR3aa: CSASSSGAPIEQYF
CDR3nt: TGCAGTGCCAGTAGTTCCGGGGCCCCTATTGAGCAGTACTTC

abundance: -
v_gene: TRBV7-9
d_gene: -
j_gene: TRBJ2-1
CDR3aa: CASSLRPPLRSDNEQFF
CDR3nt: TGTGCCAGCAGCTTAAGGCCCCCCCTCAGGTCTGACAATGAGCAGTTCTTC

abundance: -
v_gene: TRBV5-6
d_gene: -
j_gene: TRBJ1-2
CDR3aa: CASSLVQFGYTF
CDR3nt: TGTGCCAGCAGCTTGGTACAATTCGGCTACACCTTC